This T cell receptor beta chain was found in a study of blood T cell repertoires in COVID-19. Study background: Samples of COVID-19 (acute and convalescent) were obtained from the United States, Italy and Spain. Nucleic acid was either cDNA or gDNA, and it came from T cells, B-cell-depleted T cells, or PBMCs.

As handled by the study authors: Amplification with reference gene primers provided the estimates of nucleated cell counts. Clones were read by immunoSEQ multiplex PCR, and TCRdb kept only the in-frame ones, dropping some. V and J calls and clone size come straight from that table; D and trimming were deduced from the DNA. The sample lists more than 95,000 clones; about 85% were seen once. Germline CDR1 is KGHSH and CDR2 is LQKENI. V lost 3 bases, J lost 1 base, and 24 bases lay in between. The CDR3 has 19 amino acids. The source is a man at least 80 years old with active or convalescent COVID-19. The chain has TRBV18 and TRBJ1-1; D possibly corresponds to TRBD1 (5 bases). The sample comprised peripheral blood. CDR3 nucleotide sequence: TGTGCCAGCTCACCGAAGTCGACCTCCTGGGGACTTCCGAACACTGAAGCTTTCTTT. This encodes CASSPKSTSWGLPNTEAFF.